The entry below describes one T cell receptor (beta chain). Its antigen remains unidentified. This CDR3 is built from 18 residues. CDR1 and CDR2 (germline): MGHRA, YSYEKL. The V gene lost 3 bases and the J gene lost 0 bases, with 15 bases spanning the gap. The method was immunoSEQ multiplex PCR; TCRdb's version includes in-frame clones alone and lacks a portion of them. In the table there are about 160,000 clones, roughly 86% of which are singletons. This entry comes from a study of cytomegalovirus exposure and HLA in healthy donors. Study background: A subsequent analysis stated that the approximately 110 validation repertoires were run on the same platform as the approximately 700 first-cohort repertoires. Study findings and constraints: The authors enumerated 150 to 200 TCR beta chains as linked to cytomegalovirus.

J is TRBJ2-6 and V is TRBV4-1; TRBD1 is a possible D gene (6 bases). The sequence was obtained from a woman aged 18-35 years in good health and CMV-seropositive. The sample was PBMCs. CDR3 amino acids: CASSQTGHASSGANVLTF. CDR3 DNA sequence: TGCGCCAGCAGCCAGACGGGACACGCGAGCTCTGGGGCCAACGTCCTGACTTTC.